These 7 T cell receptor beta chains originate from one sample sequenced in a study of early T cells in non-severe SARS-CoV-2 infection. One entry per CDR3 protein results from TCRdb running MiXCR on the 5' RACE reads. The sample includes about 50,000 distinct CDR3 sequences, around 13% seen only once; the top ten take 10%. Sequenced: whole blood. Receptors originate from an adult who was a healthcare worker with PCR-confirmed SARS-CoV-2 infection or an uninfected control (not recorded which).

The V gene is TRBV5-1, the J gene TRBJ1-5, with D maybe TRBD1 (6 bases). Trimming took off 5 bases at V and 3 bases at J, with 12 bases between the two ends. Germline loops: CDR1 SGHRS, CDR2 YFSETQ. This CDR3 is 14 amino acids long. The CDR3 coding sequence is TGCGCCAGCAGACCAGGGGAGTTCAATCAGCCCCAGCATTTT. Translated, it gives CASRPGEFNQPQHF.

This clonotype was detected a few times. V and J are TRBV5-6 and TRBJ1-1; the match to TRBD1 covers 10 bases. The CDR3 loop spans 13 amino acids. CDR1 SGHDT and CDR2 YYEEEE come from the germline V gene. The V segment lost 6 bases and the J segment 9 bases; nucleotides outside the gene matches: 8. DNA of the CDR3: TGTGCCAGCACCCGGGGACAGGGGTTAAAAGCTTTCTTT. Translating it yields CASTRGQGLKAFF.

This clonotype was detected ten times or more. The chain uses TRBV28 and TRBJ2-7; D unresolved. Germline CDR1 and CDR2: MDHEN and SYDVKM. The CDR3 contains 14 residues. The germline V and J ends were trimmed by 5 bases and 2 bases, with 13 bases remaining between them. The CDR3 sequence is CASSLVQAPYEQYF. The CDR3 region has the DNA TGTGCCAGCAGTCTAGTGCAGGCCCCCTACGAGCAGTACTTC.

Many counts were recorded for this clonotype. The rearrangement uses TRBV12-3 or TRBV12-4 and TRBJ1-5; 12 positions agree with TRBD1. There are 15 residues in the CDR3. V dropped 5 bases and J dropped 8; count of bases not matched to a gene: 7. The CDR3 reads CASSTGTGGGKPQHF. CDR3 bases: TGTGCCAGCAGTACCGGGACAGGGGGCGGGAAGCCCCAGCATTTT.

This clonotype occurred a few times. The chain links TRBV20-1 to TRBJ2-3, with D perhaps matching TRBD2 (5 bases). Trimming stripped 3 bases from V and 3 bases from J, with 7 bases between. Germline V gene sequence: CDR1 DFQATT, CDR2 SNEGSKA (reference sequence). The CDR3 loop spans 12 amino acids. The CDR3 sequence is CSASSATDTQYF. The CDR3 DNA follows: TGCAGTGCTAGTAGCGCGACAGATACGCAGTATTTT.

This clonotype was recorded at least ten times. J is TRBJ2-1 and V is TRBV24-1; TRBD2 aligns across 12 bases. CDR1 and CDR2 from the germline V gene are KGHDR and SFDVKD. The CDR3 runs to 16 residues. V was pared by 3 bases and J by 5 bases, with 4 bases of the junction left unmatched. CDR3 loop: CATSDDLAGGNNEQFF. In DNA form, the CDR3 reads TGTGCCACCAGTGATGATCTAGCGGGAGGGAACAATGAGCAGTTCTTC.

This clonotype was seen ten or more times. The genes are TRBV6-4 and TRBJ2-1; 9 bases match TRBD2. Looked up from germline, CDR1 is MRHNA and CDR2 is SNTAGT. The V segment lost 5 bases and the J segment 2 bases; nucleotides outside the gene matches: 7. There are 16 residues in the CDR3. For the CDR3, the DNA is TGTGCCAGCAGTTCTCTAGCGGGGCCAGCCTACAATGAGCAGTTCTTC. Translation: CASSSLAGPAYNEQFF.